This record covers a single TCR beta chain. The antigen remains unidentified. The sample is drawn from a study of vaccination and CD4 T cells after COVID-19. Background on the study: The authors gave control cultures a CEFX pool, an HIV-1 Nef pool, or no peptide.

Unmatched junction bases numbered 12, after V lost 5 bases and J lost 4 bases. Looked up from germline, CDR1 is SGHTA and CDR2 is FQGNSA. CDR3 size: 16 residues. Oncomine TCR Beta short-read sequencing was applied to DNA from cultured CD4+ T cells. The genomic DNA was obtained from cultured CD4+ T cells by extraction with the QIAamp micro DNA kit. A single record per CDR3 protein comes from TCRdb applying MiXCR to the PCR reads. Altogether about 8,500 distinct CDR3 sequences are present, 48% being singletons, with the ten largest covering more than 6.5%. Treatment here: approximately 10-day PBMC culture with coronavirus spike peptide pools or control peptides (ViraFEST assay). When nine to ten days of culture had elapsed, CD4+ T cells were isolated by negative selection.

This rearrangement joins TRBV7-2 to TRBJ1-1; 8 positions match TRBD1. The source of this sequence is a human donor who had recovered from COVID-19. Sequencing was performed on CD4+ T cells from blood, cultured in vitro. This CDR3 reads CASSPILTGVGTEAFF. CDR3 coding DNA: TGTGCCAGCAGCCCAATTTTGACAGGGGTTGGCACTGAAGCTTTCTTT.